Following are 8 T cell receptor beta chains from one sample sequenced in a study of cytomegalovirus exposure and HLA in healthy donors. The PCR was carried out with 60 Vbeta primers and 13 Jbeta primers. Using immunoSEQ multiplex PCR, the repertoire was profiled, and TCRdb retains in-frame clones only, with some absent. Its table lists 95,000 to 150,000 clones. The sequencing input was PBMCs. Every receptor here comes from a man aged 18-30 years in good health and CMV-seronegative.

The genes are TRBV4-1 and TRBJ2-1, with 14 bases fitting TRBD2. V lost 3 bases, J lost 2 bases, and 3 bases stayed unmatched. The CDR3 length is 17 residues. Germline V CDR1 and CDR2: MGHRA, YSYEKL. Here the CDR3 reads CASSQRTSGGTYNEQFF. CDR3 in DNA: TGCGCCAGCAGCCAGAGGACTAGCGGGGGGACCTACAATGAGCAGTTCTTC.

The chain carries TRBV6-5 and TRBJ1-3; the D is unclear. The V gene's germline CDR1 is MNHEY and CDR2 SVGAGI. V lost 0 bases and J 0 bases, leaving 9 bases between the germline ends. The CDR3 has 16 amino acids. CDR3 coding DNA: TGTGCCAGCAGTTACTCGAATACAGACTCTGGAAACACCATATATTTT. Translating it yields CASSYSNTDSGNTIYF.

The chain recombines TRBV2 with TRBJ2-4, with 11 bases identical to TRBD2. Looked up from germline, CDR1 is SNHLY and CDR2 is FYNNEI. The CDR3 has 18 residues. V lost 6 bases and J lost 2; bases outside the gene matches: 12. CDR3 region: CASRTGSGRAGTKNIQYF. CDR3 DNA sequence: TGTGCCAGCAGGACAGGTAGCGGGAGGGCCGGTACCAAAAACATTCAGTACTTC.

The gene calls are TRBV11-2 and TRBJ1-2, with D possibly being TRBD1 (5 bases). This CDR3 has 13 amino acids. Germline V gene data show CDR1 as SGHAT and CDR2 as FQNNGV. Trimming left V 1 base short and J 4 bases short, with 7 bases between. The CDR3: CASSLGGGYGYTF. DNA for the CDR3: TGTGCCAGCAGCTTAGGGGGGGGCTATGGCTACACCTTC.

The genes are TRBV5-4 and TRBJ1-1; possible D gene TRBD1, 5 bases. The CDR3 loop spans 16 amino acids. The V end lost 3 bases, the J end lost 4 bases, and 19 bases lay between the germline ends. CDR1 and CDR2 (germline): SGHNT, YYREEE (reference sequence). DNA for the CDR3: TGTGCCAGCAGCTATAGGCTCGGGGGGACTAGCACTGAAGCTTTCTTT. It yields the protein CASSYRLGGTSTEAFF.

The chain couples TRBV30 to TRBJ2-1, with D tentatively TRBD1 (5 bases). The CDR3 has 11 amino acids. The V end lost 0 bases, the J end lost 12 bases, and 9 bases lay between the germline ends. Germline CDR1 and CDR2: GTSNPN and SVGIG (reference sequence). This CDR3 reads CAWSVQRGQFF. The CDR3 DNA reads TGTGCCTGGAGTGTACAAAGGGGGCAGTTCTTC.

V and J are TRBV6-5 and TRBJ2-5, with TRBD2 identical over 12 bases. J was trimmed by 5 bases and V by 6 bases; bases with no gene match: 4. CDR3 length: 14 amino acids. The germline V gene encodes CDR1 MNHEY and CDR2 SVGAGI. In DNA, the CDR3 is TGTGCCAGCAGGACTAGCGGGGGAGTGGAGACCCAGTACTTC. It encodes CASRTSGGVETQYF.

The chain carries TRBV5-8 and TRBJ2-5; 11 bases agree with TRBD2. Germline V gives CDR1 SGHTS, CDR2 YDEGEE. This CDR3 region has 18 residues. Trimming cost V 0 bases and J 1 base; bases outside gene matches: 8. CDR3 DNA sequence: TGTGCCAGCAGCTTGGTAGCGGGAGGGCCGGTTACCCAAGAGACCCAGTACTTC. It translates to CASSLVAGGPVTQETQYF.